The 16 T cell receptor beta chains below were found in one sample sequenced in a study of blood T cell repertoires in COVID-19. Using immunoSEQ multiplex PCR, the repertoire was profiled, and TCRdb retains in-frame clones only, with some absent. The sample records 62,000 or so clones, approximately 89% being singletons. Input material: peripheral blood. These receptors came from a human donor in a cohort sampled during active COVID-19.

J is TRBJ2-2 and V is TRBV6-5; 8 nucleotides agree with TRBD2. The CDR3 sequence is 13 residues long. The trim removed 7 bases at V and 5 bases at J, leaving 3 bases unmatched. The V gene's germline CDR1 is MNHEY and CDR2 SVGAGI. In DNA form, the CDR3 reads TGTGCCAGCACCCGGGGGGGGACCGGGGAGCTGTTTTTT. This translates into CASTRGGTGELFF.

The chain links TRBV28 to TRBJ1-2; TRBD1 matches 12 bases. With V trimmed by 6 bases and J by 6 bases, 5 bases remained unmatched. This CDR3 contains 14 residues. In germline, CDR1 is MDHEN, CDR2 SYDVKM. CDR3 coding DNA: TGTGCCAGCAGGGGGGACAGGGGGCTAGATGGCTACACCTTC. Its translation: CASRGDRGLDGYTF.

The V call is TRBV27, the J call TRBJ2-3, with TRBD2 matching 12 bases. Trimming at V came to 5 bases and at J to 2 bases, leaving 5 bases not matched to a gene. This CDR3 is built from 16 residues. In germline, CDR1 is MNHEY, CDR2 SMNVEV (reference sequence). CDR3 in amino acids: CASSATSGGITDTQYF. CDR3 sequence (DNA): TGTGCCAGCAGTGCCACTAGCGGGGGGATCACAGATACGCAGTATTTT.

V is TRBV6-4 and J is TRBJ1-2; possibly TRBD1 for D (5 bases). CDR3 length equals 13 residues. CDR1 is MRHNA and CDR2 is SNTAGT in the germline V gene. Trimming shortened V by 3 bases and J by 8 bases, and 13 bases separated the two germline ends. CDR3 amino acids: CASSERDREGYTF. Here the CDR3 DNA reads TGTGCCAGCAGTGAGAGAGACAGAGAGGGCTACACCTTC.

The chain combines TRBV6-2 or TRBV6-3 with TRBJ2-7, with 11 bases fitting TRBD1. This CDR3 has 14 amino acids. Per germline, CDR1 MNHEY and CDR2 SVGEGT. The V gene end was trimmed by 5 bases and the J gene end by 6 bases; junction bases not matched to a gene: 6. The CDR3 sequence: CASSDQDRGREQYF. The DNA for the CDR3 is TGTGCCAGCAGTGACCAGGACAGGGGGCGCGAGCAGTACTTC.

The genes are TRBV5-1 and TRBJ2-3; the match to TRBD2 covers 9 bases. The V gene's germline CDR1 is SGHRS and CDR2 YFSETQ. The CDR3 length is 14 residues. V gave up 0 bases and J gave up 6 bases; unmatched junction bases: 2. CDR3 loop: CASSLGLADDTQYF. The CDR3 DNA sequence: TGCGCCAGCAGCTTGGGACTAGCGGACGATACGCAGTATTTT.

The V gene is TRBV10-2, the J gene TRBJ1-1, with 7 bases fitting TRBD1. Germline assignment: CDR1 WSHSY and CDR2 SAAADI. V dropped 4 bases and J dropped 1; count of bases not matched to a gene: 0. There are 13 residues in the CDR3. The DNA of the CDR3 is TGCGCCAGCAGTGGACAGGGGAACACTGAAGCTTTCTTT. Translation gives CASSGQGNTEAFF.

This rearrangement joins TRBV2 to TRBJ1-1; TRBD1 matches 8 bases. The V segment lost 6 bases and the J segment 3 bases; nucleotides outside the gene matches: 12. The CDR3 loop spans 16 amino acids. Per germline, CDR1 SNHLY and CDR2 FYNNEI. CDR3 sequence (DNA): TGTGCCAGCAGAGCCCCAGGGGGCAAGGGGGACACTGAAGCTTTCTTT. Translation: CASRAPGGKGDTEAFF.

This chain links TRBV6-5 with TRBJ2-3; 8 bases are a match to TRBD1. Germline V gives CDR1 MNHEY, CDR2 SVGAGI. V was pared by 6 bases and J by 10 bases, with 9 bases of the junction left unmatched. The CDR3 has 13 amino acids. The CDR3, as DNA: TGTGCCAGCAGAGCGACAGGGGTATGGGCGCAGTATTTT. Translation: CASRATGVWAQYF.

The J gene is TRBJ2-2, the V gene TRBV28; D may be TRBD1 (6 bases). The CDR3 length is 16 residues. V lost 2 bases and J 6 bases, leaving 16 bases between the germline ends. Germline CDR1 is MDHEN and CDR2 is SYDVKM. CDR3 DNA: TGTGCCAGCAGTTTAAGGGCAGGGGAAAACCCCGGGGAGCTGTTTTTT. The encoded protein is CASSLRAGENPGELFF.

The genes are TRBV18 and TRBJ1-3; possible D gene TRBD1, 5 bases. The CDR3 is 14 amino acids. The V end lost 6 bases, the J end lost 8 bases, and 17 bases lay between the germline ends. Germline CDR1 reads KGHSH; CDR2 reads LQKENI. The CDR3 spells CASSPPAGEYTIYF. The CDR3 DNA is TGTGCCAGCTCTCCCCCGGCGGGGGAGTACACCATATATTTT.

This clone was seen more than once but under ten times. Other DNA sequences within the sample encode an identical CDR3. The rearrangement uses TRBV4-1 and TRBJ1-6; 12 nucleotides align to TRBD1. Germline loops: CDR1 MGHRA, CDR2 YSYEKL. V shed 0 bases and J 10 bases; nucleotides not matched to a gene: 1. The CDR3 has 15 amino acids. The CDR3, as DNA: TGCGCCAGCAGCCAAGAAGGGACAGGGGGCTCACCCCTCCACTTT. It translates to CASSQEGTGGSPLHF.

The V call is TRBV6-1, the J call TRBJ1-2; TRBD1 is a possible D gene (5 bases). Germline CDR1 MNHNS, CDR2 SASEGT. This CDR3 comprises 16 residues. V was shortened by 4 bases and J by 4 bases, with 19 bases between the two germline ends. The DNA for the CDR3 is TGTGCCAGCAGTGGGTCGGGTGGAAGGGGTGGCTATGGCTACACCTTC. Translating gives CASSGSGGRGGYGYTF.

The V gene is TRBV7-2, the J gene TRBJ2-7, with 7 bases lining up with TRBD1. The CDR3 contains 15 residues. Germline values: CDR1 SGHTA, CDR2 FQGNSA. V shed 7 bases, J shed 0 bases, and the junction held 9 bases outside the gene matches. The chain's CDR3 is CASKPTTGFSYEQYF. For the CDR3, the DNA is TGTGCCAGCAAACCAACGACAGGGTTCTCCTACGAGCAGTACTTC.

V is TRBV9 and J is TRBJ2-7; a weak D match, TRBD1 (5 bases). This CDR3 region has 16 residues. Looked up from germline, CDR1 is SGDLS and CDR2 is YYNGEE. Deletions cut 0 bases from V and 1 base from J, with 14 bases between. The CDR3 is CASSVGTSRVSYEQYF. The CDR3 DNA reads as TGTGCCAGCAGCGTAGGAACCAGCAGGGTTTCCTACGAGCAGTACTTC. Full variable domain (missing parts from reference TRBV9 and TRBJ2-7): DSGVTQTPKHLITATGQRVTLRCSPRSGDLSVYWYQQSLDQGLQFLIQYYNGEERAKGNILERFSAQQFPDLHSELNLSSLELGDSALYFCASSVGTSRVSYEQYFGPGTRLTVT.

The chain carries TRBV6-5 and TRBJ2-5; D is undetermined. The CDR3 runs to 11 residues. Germline lookup yields CDR1 MNHEY and CDR2 SVGAGI. Trimming removed 6 bases from V and 7 bases from J, with 9 bases in between. The CDR3 region has the DNA TGTGCCAGCAGCTCGGGTCGGACCCAGTACTTC. It encodes CASSSGRTQYF.